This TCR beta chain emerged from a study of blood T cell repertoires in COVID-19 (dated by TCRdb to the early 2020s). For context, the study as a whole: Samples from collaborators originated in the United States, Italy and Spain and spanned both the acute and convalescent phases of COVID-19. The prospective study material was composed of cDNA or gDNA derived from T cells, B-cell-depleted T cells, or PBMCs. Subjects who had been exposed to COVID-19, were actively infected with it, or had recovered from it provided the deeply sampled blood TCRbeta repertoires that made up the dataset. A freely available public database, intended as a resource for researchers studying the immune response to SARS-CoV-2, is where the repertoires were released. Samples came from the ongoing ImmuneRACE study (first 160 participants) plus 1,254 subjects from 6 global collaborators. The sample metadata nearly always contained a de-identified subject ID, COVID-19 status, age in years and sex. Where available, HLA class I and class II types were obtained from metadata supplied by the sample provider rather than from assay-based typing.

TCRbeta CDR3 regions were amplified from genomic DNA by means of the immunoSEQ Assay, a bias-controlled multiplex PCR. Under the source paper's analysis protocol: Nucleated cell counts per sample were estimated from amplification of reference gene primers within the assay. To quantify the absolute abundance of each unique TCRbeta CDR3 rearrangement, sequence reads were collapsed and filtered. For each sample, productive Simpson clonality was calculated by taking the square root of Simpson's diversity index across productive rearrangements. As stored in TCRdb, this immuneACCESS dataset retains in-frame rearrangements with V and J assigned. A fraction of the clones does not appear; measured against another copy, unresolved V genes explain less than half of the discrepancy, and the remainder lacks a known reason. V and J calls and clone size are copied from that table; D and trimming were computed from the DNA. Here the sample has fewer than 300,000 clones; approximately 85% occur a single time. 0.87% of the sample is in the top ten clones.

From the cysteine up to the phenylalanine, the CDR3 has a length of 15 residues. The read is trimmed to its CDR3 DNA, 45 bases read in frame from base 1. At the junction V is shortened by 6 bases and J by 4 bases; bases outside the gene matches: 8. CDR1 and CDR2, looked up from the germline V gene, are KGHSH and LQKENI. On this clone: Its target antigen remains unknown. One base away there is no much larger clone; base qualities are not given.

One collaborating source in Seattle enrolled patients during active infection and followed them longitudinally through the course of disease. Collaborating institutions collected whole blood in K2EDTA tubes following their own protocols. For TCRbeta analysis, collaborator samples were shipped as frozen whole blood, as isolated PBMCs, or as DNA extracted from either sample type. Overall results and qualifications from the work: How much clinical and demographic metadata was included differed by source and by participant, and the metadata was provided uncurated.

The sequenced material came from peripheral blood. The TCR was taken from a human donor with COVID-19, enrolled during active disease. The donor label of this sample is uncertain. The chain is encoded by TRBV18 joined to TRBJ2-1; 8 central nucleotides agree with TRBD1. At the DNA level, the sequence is TGTGCCAGCTCCTCGCCGGACAGGGCTTACAATGAGCAGTTCTTC. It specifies CASSSPDRAYNEQFF.